These 32 T cell receptor beta chains were all obtained from the same sample, sequenced in a study of vaccination and CD4 T cells after COVID-19. Antigens of these TCRs are unknown. Treatment here: 10-day PBMC culture with coronavirus spike peptide pools or control peptides (ViraFEST assay). Cultured CD4+ T cells had their DNA profiled by the Oncomine TCR Beta short-read assay. TCRdb re-called the PCR reads with MiXCR, one entry per CDR3 protein. This sample has just over 3,000 distinct CDR3 sequences, with just over 75% found just once. Sequencing used CD4+ T cells from blood, cultured in vitro. These receptors came from a human donor who had recovered from COVID-19.

V usage is TRBV7-3 and J usage is TRBJ2-1; D uncertain. CDR3 size: 14 residues. Germline loops: CDR1 SGHTA, CDR2 FQGTGA. Trimming left V 1 base short and J 4 bases short, with 8 bases between. This CDR3 reads CASSLSMGYNEQFF. For the CDR3, the DNA is TGTGCCAGCAGCTTAAGTATGGGTTACAATGAGCAGTTCTTC.

This chain uses TRBV6-2 or TRBV6-3 with TRBJ1-2; D remains ambiguous. CDR3 length: 12 residues. Between the trimmed V and J ends, which lost 6 bases and 0 bases, there was a span of 5 bases. Germline V gene sequence: CDR1 MNHEY, CDR2 SVGEGT. CDR3 loop: CASRLTNYGYTF. CDR3 nucleotides: TGTGCCAGCAGATTAACTAACTATGGCTACACCTTC.

The gene calls are TRBV7-2 and TRBJ2-1; possible D gene TRBD2, 6 bases. The length of the CDR3 is 15 residues. Trimming cost V 2 bases and J 6 bases, with 14 bases left between them. Germline V gene sequence: CDR1 SGHTA, CDR2 FQGNSA. CDR3 protein: CASSLRDLGSNEQFF. The CDR3 coding sequence is TGTGCCAGCAGCTTACGGGACTTAGGGTCCAATGAGCAGTTCTTC.

This clonotype was recorded only once. This likely reflects a read error, since a far larger clone is one base away. The chain carries TRBV2 and TRBJ1-2; D possibly corresponds to TRBD1 (6 bases). In germline, CDR1 is SNHLY, CDR2 FYNNEI. CDR3 length: 13 residues. Here the CDR3 DNA reads TGTGCCATCAGTGGCCGGGACACTTATGGCTACACCTTC. Translated, it gives CAISGRDTYGYTF.

With respect to this clonotype: Possible read error: a much larger clone is one base away. V and J are TRBV10-3 and TRBJ1-2; TRBD1 agrees at 9 bases. This CDR3 has 15 amino acids. In germline, CDR1 is ENHRY, CDR2 SYGVKD. The DNA of the CDR3 is TGTGCCATCAGTGGTGGGGACAGGGCTAACTATGGCTGCACCTTC. Translating gives CAISGGDRANYGCTF.

This chain joins TRBV7-2 and TRBJ1-5; no clear D. This CDR3 has 14 amino acids. Germline CDR1 and CDR2: SGHTA and FQGNSA. Trimming pared 3 bases from V and 1 base from J, leaving 7 bases between. As DNA, the CDR3 is TGTGCCAGCAGCTTGCAAGGGAGCAATCAGCCCCAGCATTTT. Protein product: CASSLQGSNQPQHF.

The V gene is TRBV24-1, the J gene TRBJ2-2; TRBD1 matches at 7 bases. Unmatched junction bases numbered 4, after V lost 9 bases and J lost 7 bases. Germline V gene lookup returns CDR1 KGHDR and CDR2 SFDVKD. The CDR3 length is 12 residues. The CDR3 region has the DNA TGTGCCACCCAGGGGGATCGCGGGGAGCTGTTTTTT. Its protein is CATQGDRGELFF.

The rearrangement links TRBV6-4 to TRBJ2-7; TRBD1 is a possible D gene (5 bases). The CDR3 has 13 amino acids. Germline CDR1 and CDR2: MRHNA and SNTAGT. Trimming took off 6 bases at V and 2 bases at J, with 11 bases between the two ends. The CDR3 region has the DNA TGTGCCAGCAGGAGAGACAGCACCTACGAGCAGTACTTC. Its protein is CASRRDSTYEQYF.

The rearrangement uses TRBV5-1 and TRBJ1-2, with no clear D. Germline CDR1 is SGHRS and CDR2 is YFSETQ. This CDR3 is built from 17 residues. V lost 6 bases, J lost 2 bases, and 23 bases lay in between. DNA of the CDR3: TGCGCCAGCACGGATACCTTAGGACGGGCGCTAAACTATGGCTACACCTTC. Its protein product is CASTDTLGRALNYGYTF.

This sequence joins TRBV20-1 and TRBJ1-3; D unclear. The CDR3 runs 13 residues. V shed 5 bases and J shed 2 bases, with 10 bases lying between them. Germline V gives CDR1 DFQATT, CDR2 SNEGSKA (reference sequence). The CDR3 DNA is TGCAGTGCTGGACGGGAGGCTGGAAACACCATATATTTT. Translation: CSAGREAGNTIYF.

This chain joins TRBV6-2 or TRBV6-3 and TRBJ2-3; D is ambiguous. Germline CDR1 is MNHEY and CDR2 is SVGEGT. This CDR3 is built from 13 residues. Trimming shortened V by 4 bases and J by 1 base, and 6 bases separated the two germline ends. CDR3 loop: CASSWQGTDTQYF. CDR3 coding DNA: TGTGCCAGCAGTTGGCAGGGCACAGATACGCAGTATTTT.

This chain links TRBV18 with TRBJ2-7, with D unresolved. Deletions cut 6 bases from V and 5 bases from J, with 17 bases between. CDR3 length equals 14 residues. Germline CDR1 KGHSH, CDR2 LQKENI. The CDR3 region has the DNA TGTGCCAGCTCGCCCTCAATCGTCGTCGACGAGCAGTACTTC. It encodes CASSPSIVVDEQYF. Variable domain in full (rest from reference TRBV18 and TRBJ2-7): NAGVMQNPRHLVRRRGQEARLRCSPMKGHSHVYWYRQLPEEGLKFMVYLQKENIIDESGMPKERFSAEFPKEGPSILRIQQVVRGDSAAYFCASSPSIVVDEQYFGPGTRLTVT.

The chain is built from TRBV27 and TRBJ2-5; 11 bases fit TRBD2. Germline V CDR1 and CDR2: MNHEY, SMNVEV (reference sequence). The ends lost 0 bases at V and 5 bases at J; junction bases unmatched: 11. This CDR3 is 18 amino acids long. CDR3 in amino acids: CASSLSRLAGGPGETQYF. The CDR3, as DNA: TGTGCCAGCAGTTTATCGCGGCTAGCGGGGGGCCCAGGGGAGACCCAGTACTTC.

Remarks on this clonotype: At one end the junction does not follow the germline gene, possibly because of a read error. The chain couples TRBV5-4 to TRBJ1-6; D uncertain. CDR1 is SGHNT, CDR2 YYREEE, per germline (reference sequence). The CDR3 contains 14 residues. The CDR3 DNA reads as TGTGCCAGCAGGCTAGGGCAGTGGAATTTACCCCTCCACTTT. Translated, it gives CASRLGQWNLPLHF.

The J gene is TRBJ2-5, the V gene TRBV6-4; 8 bases map to TRBD2. Germline assignment: CDR1 MRHNA and CDR2 SNTAGT. Germline trimming cut 3 bases from V and 4 bases from J; bases unmatched to any gene: 4. This CDR3 has 14 amino acids. The CDR3 sequence: CASSETSETETQYF. CDR3 sequence (DNA): TGTGCCAGCAGTGAGACTAGCGAGACAGAGACCCAGTACTTC.

V usage is TRBV2 and J usage is TRBJ1-5; weak D call: TRBD1 (6 bases). The CDR3 runs to 13 residues. The germline CDR1 and CDR2 sequences are SNHLY and FYNNEI. Trimming left V 7 bases short and J 6 bases short, with 13 bases between. CDR3 DNA sequence: TGTGCCAGCACCGACGGGACACTTCAGCCCCAGCATTTT. Its protein product is CASTDGTLQPQHF.

V usage is TRBV20-1 and J usage is TRBJ1-2, with 10 bases matching TRBD1. This CDR3 region has 15 residues. Trimming took 0 bases from V and 4 from J; bases not matched to a gene: 5. The germline V gene encodes CDR1 DFQATT and CDR2 SNEGSKA (reference sequence). The CDR3 reads CSARDLGQGIYGYTF. As DNA, the CDR3 is TGCAGTGCTAGAGATTTGGGACAGGGGATCTATGGCTACACCTTC.

The chain uses TRBV20-1 and TRBJ1-5; no clear D gene. V was clipped by 2 bases and J by 7 bases, with 15 bases between them. The CDR3 loop spans 14 amino acids. Germline assignment: CDR1 DFQATT and CDR2 SNEGSKA (reference sequence). DNA of the CDR3: TGCAGTGCTAGATCGGGCCCGATTAGACAGCCCCAGCATTTT. Translation: CSARSGPIRQPQHF.

This clonotype was found a few times. CDR3 nucleotides: TGTGCCAGCAGTTTAACAGCCGGGGGAAGCTCCTACAATGAGCAGTTCTTC. Its protein is CASSLTAGGSSYNEQFF. The chain joins TRBV6-5 to TRBJ2-1; TRBD2 might be the D (6 bases). CDR1 MNHEY and CDR2 SVGAGI come from the germline V gene. The CDR3 consists of 17 residues. Trimming stripped 4 bases from V and 0 bases from J, with 16 bases between.

This clonotype appeared a few times. An end of the junction differs from the germline gene, which may be a read error. This chain links TRBV20-1 with TRBJ1-2; D not certain. Per the germline V gene, CDR1 is DFQATT and CDR2 is SNEGSKA (reference sequence). The CDR3 totals 14 residues. CDR3 residues: CSARVGEGSYGYTF. The CDR3 nucleotides are TGTAGTGCTAGAGTTGGAGAAGGGTCCTATGGCTACACCTTC.

This rearrangement joins TRBV2 to TRBJ2-7; 9 positions agree with TRBD2. J lost 3 bases, V lost 5 bases, and 5 bases had no gene match. CDR1 SNHLY and CDR2 FYNNEI come from the germline V gene. CDR3 length: 14 amino acids. CDR3 sequence reads: CASSIAGEIYEQYF. The CDR3 nucleotides read TGTGCCAGCAGTATAGCGGGGGAAATCTACGAGCAGTACTTC.

CDR3 residues: CASSIRSEAFF. CDR3 in DNA: TGTGCCAGTAGTATAAGGAGTGAAGCTTTCTTT. V is TRBV19 and J is TRBJ1-1; no clear D. The CDR3 totals 11 residues. Trimming left V 2 bases short and J 7 bases short, with 5 bases between. CDR1 LNHDA and CDR2 SQIVND come from the germline V gene (reference sequence).

The chain couples TRBV10-3 to TRBJ2-7; D is unclear. V shed 4 bases and J shed 2 bases, with 15 bases lying between them. The CDR3 length is 15 residues. Looked up from germline, CDR1 is ENHRY and CDR2 is SYGVKD. CDR3 region: CAISVIPLVTYEQYF. DNA for the CDR3: TGTGCCATCAGTGTTATCCCGCTAGTCACCTACGAGCAGTACTTC.

In its sample, this clonotype was seen a few times. The V gene is TRBV7-9, the J gene TRBJ1-2; 8 bases line up with TRBD1. V shed 3 bases and J 4 bases; nucleotides not matched to a gene: 1. The CDR3 loop spans 13 amino acids. In germline, CDR1 is SEHNR, CDR2 FQNEAQ (reference sequence). CDR3 coding DNA: TGTGCCAGCAGCTTCGGACAGGGCTATGGCTACACCTTC. This translates into CASSFGQGYGYTF. The variable domain in full, with the rest retrieved from reference TRBV7-9 and TRBJ1-2, is DTGVSQNPRHKITKRGQNVTFRCDPISEHNRLYWYRQTLGQGPEFLTYFQNEAQLEKSRLLSDRFSAERPKGSFSTLEIQRTEQGDSAMYLCASSFGQGYGYTFGSGTRLTVV.

Judged by abundance, this clonotype is large. The chain employs TRBV27 and TRBJ2-3; a weak D match, TRBD1 (6 bases). CDR1 is MNHEY and CDR2 is SMNVEV in the germline V gene (reference sequence). Trimming stripped 4 bases from V and 1 base from J, with 15 bases between. This CDR3 has 16 amino acids. The CDR3 DNA reads TGTGCCAGCAGTTCTTGGAGAGGGGGAGGCACAGATACGCAGTATTTT. Translation: CASSSWRGGGTDTQYF.

This clonotype was seen a single time. In DNA, the CDR3 is TGCAGTCCAACAGGGGGCGCGGACTATGGCTACACCTTC. It is translated as CSPTGGADYGYTF. The rearrangement joins TRBV20-1 to TRBJ1-2; 9 positions agree with TRBD1. The CDR3 covers 13 residues. J lost 3 bases, V lost 8 bases, and 7 bases had no gene match. The germline V gene has CDR1 DFQATT and CDR2 SNEGSKA (reference sequence).

The V gene is TRBV7-2, the J gene TRBJ1-2; D not certain. Germline V gene sequence: CDR1 SGHTA, CDR2 FQGNSA. The CDR3 sequence is 15 residues long. V gave up 3 bases and J gave up 4 bases, with 15 bases separating them. The CDR3: CASSLARSYLYGYTF. The CDR3 DNA follows: TGTGCCAGCAGCTTGGCGCGGAGCTACCTCTATGGCTACACCTTC.

The rearrangement joins TRBV27 to TRBJ1-1, with TRBD1 identical over 7 bases. The CDR3 is made up of 15 amino acids. Germline V gene lookup returns CDR1 MNHEY and CDR2 SMNVEV (reference sequence). J was trimmed by 4 bases and V by 5 bases; bases with no gene match: 10. CDR3 DNA: TGTGCCAGCAGTCCCGGGACAGCAGCTACCACTGAAGCTTTCTTT. It encodes CASSPGTAATTEAFF.

The rearrangement uses TRBV25-1 and TRBJ1-6, with 7 bases aligning to TRBD1. The CDR3 runs to 15 residues. Germline V gene lookup returns CDR1 MGHDK and CDR2 SYGVNS. V lost 8 bases, J lost 6 bases, and 10 bases stayed unmatched. CDR3 residues: CASRDREAFNSPLHF. Written as DNA, the CDR3 is TGTGCCAGCCGCGACAGGGAGGCCTTTAATTCACCCCTCCACTTT.

The V and J genes are TRBV20-1 and TRBJ1-2, with 9 bases that match TRBD1. Losses at the gene ends were 6 bases for V and 8 bases for J; bases not matched to a gene: 4. Germline V gene data show CDR1 as DFQATT and CDR2 as SNEGSKA (reference sequence). The CDR3 has 11 amino acids. In nucleotides, the CDR3 is TGCAGTGCCCCTACAGGGGGCGGCTACACCTTC. Translated, it gives CSAPTGGGYTF.

This clonotype was recorded only once. The rearrangement uses TRBV6-2 or TRBV6-3 and TRBJ2-1; tentative D call: TRBD1 (6 bases). Trimming pared 5 bases from V and 1 base from J, leaving 12 bases between. Per germline, CDR1 MNHEY and CDR2 SVGEGT. The CDR3 has 15 residues. In nucleotides, the CDR3 is TGTGCCAGCAGTGAACAGGGTCCTTCCTACAATGAGCAGTTCTTC. Translating gives CASSEQGPSYNEQFF.

The chain recombines TRBV27 with TRBJ1-5, with D tentatively TRBD1 (5 bases). Germline CDR1 reads MNHEY; CDR2 reads SMNVEV (reference sequence). The CDR3 is made up of 16 amino acids. Trimming cost V 5 bases and J 2 bases, with 16 bases left between them. CDR3 region: CASSRGDLRGNQPQHF. The CDR3 nucleotides are TGTGCCAGCAGTCGCGGGGACCTTCGGGGCAATCAGCCCCAGCATTTT.